The following is a TCR beta chain sequence with its context. Individuals drawn from under 30 US areas were about 18 to 90 years old. Participants' own reports of clinical history determined their cohort assignment. Methods used by the authors: Reference gene primer amplification in the assay estimated nucleated cell counts. Data came from immunoSEQ multiplex PCR; TCRdb stores just in-frame clones and leaves some out. That table is the source of V, J and clone size, and D and trimming were worked out from the DNA. The sample has some 150,000 clones, approximately 90% seen once. The data were taken from a study of blood T cell repertoires in COVID-19. Turning to the study itself: Researchers got acute and convalescent COVID-19 samples from the United States, Italy and Spain.

This receptor was obtained from a woman aged 25 to 39 with acute COVID-19. The sample consisted of PBMCs or T cells enriched from blood (not recorded which).

The CDR3 loop is CASSIQTRYEQYF. CDR3 sequence (DNA): TGTGCCAGCAGCATACAAACACGTTACGAGCAGTACTTC. The chain is built from TRBV7-2 and TRBJ2-7, with D hard to call. The V gene lost 5 bases and the J gene lost 4 bases, with 12 bases spanning the gap. CDR1 is SGHTA, CDR2 FQGNSA, per germline. This CDR3 is 13 amino acids long.